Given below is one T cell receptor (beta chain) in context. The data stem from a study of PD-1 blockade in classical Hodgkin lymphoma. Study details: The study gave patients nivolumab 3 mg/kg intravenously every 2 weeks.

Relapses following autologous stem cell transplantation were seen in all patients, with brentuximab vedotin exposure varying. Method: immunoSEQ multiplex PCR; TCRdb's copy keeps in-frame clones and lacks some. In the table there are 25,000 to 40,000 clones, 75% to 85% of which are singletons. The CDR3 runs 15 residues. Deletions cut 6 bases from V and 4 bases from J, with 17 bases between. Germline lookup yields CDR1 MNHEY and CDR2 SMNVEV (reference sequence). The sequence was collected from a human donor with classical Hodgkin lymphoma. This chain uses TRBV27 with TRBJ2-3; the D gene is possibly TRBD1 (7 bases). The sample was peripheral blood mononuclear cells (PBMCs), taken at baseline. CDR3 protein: CASRGGGKGADTQYF. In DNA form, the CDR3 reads TGTGCCAGCAGAGGAGGGGGCAAGGGCGCAGATACGCAGTATTTT.